The 23 T cell receptor beta chains below come from one sample, sequenced in a study of shared clonotypes between healthy human individuals. Terminally differentiated effector memory CD45RA+ cells were left out of the naive CD8 fraction, which was CD45RO-negative and positively selected for CCR7. The method was immunoSEQ multiplex PCR; TCRdb's version includes in-frame clones alone and lacks a portion of them. The table has roughly 2.1 million clones, approximately 94% seen once; the top ten hold 1.5% to 2%. Specimen: naive CD8+ T cells from PBMCs. The receptors shown here come from a man between 18 and 29 years old in good health. Some clones in this sample may be carry-over from other donors' samples.

This clone appeared once. The chain has TRBV7-9 and TRBJ2-7; TRBD1 aligns across 7 bases. Unmatched junction bases numbered 9, after V lost 8 bases and J lost 5 bases. The CDR3 is 13 residues long. From germline, CDR1 is SEHNR and CDR2 FQNEAQ (reference sequence). The CDR3 loop reads CASETGKFDEQYF. As DNA, the CDR3 is TGTGCCAGCGAGACAGGGAAATTCGACGAGCAGTACTTC.

The chain combines TRBV27 with TRBJ1-1; D not certain. V dropped 2 bases and J dropped 6 bases, with 13 bases sitting between them. Germline V CDR1 and CDR2: MNHEY, SMNVEV (reference sequence). The CDR3 is 14 amino acids. This chain's CDR3 is CASSLGGFWAEAFF. In DNA form, the CDR3 reads TGTGCCAGCAGTTTAGGAGGATTCTGGGCTGAAGCTTTCTTT.

V and J are TRBV28 and TRBJ1-2; perhaps TRBD1 as D (5 bases). The CDR3 has 13 residues. CDR1 is MDHEN and CDR2 is SYDVKM in the germline V gene. With 1 base removed from V and 14 bases from J, the gap between germline ends came to 17 bases. CDR3 in DNA: TGTGCCAGCAGTTTATTGGGGGATTATGGCTGGACCTTC. This translates into CASSLLGDYGWTF.

The J gene is TRBJ2-3, the V gene TRBV4-2, with D possibly being TRBD1 (5 bases). The CDR3 runs to 13 residues. The V gene lost 2 bases and the J gene lost 8 bases, with 11 bases spanning the gap. Germline loops: CDR1 LGHNA, CDR2 YNFKEQ. In DNA, the CDR3 is TGTGCCAGCAGCCAAAAGGGGTACCCTACGCAGTATTTT. Protein product: CASSQKGYPTQYF.

V gene TRBV15 combines with J gene TRBJ2-2; D is possibly TRBD2 (5 bases). This CDR3 contains 15 residues. The V end was cut by 0 bases, the J end by 6 bases, with 11 bases between. CDR1 LNHNV and CDR2 YYDKDF come from the germline V gene (reference sequence). CDR3 protein: CATSRDSGVPGELFF. The CDR3 nucleotides read TGTGCCACCAGCAGAGATTCCGGGGTCCCCGGGGAGCTGTTTTTT.

The V call is TRBV10-3, the J call TRBJ2-7; 11 nucleotides line up with TRBD2. The V and J ends lost 6 bases and 3 bases, in that order; junction bases with no gene match: 13. CDR3 length: 17 amino acids. The V gene's germline CDR1 is ENHRY and CDR2 SYGVKD. The CDR3 here is CAISVLGGTSGIYEQYF. Here the CDR3 DNA reads TGTGCCATCAGCGTCTTGGGTGGGACTAGCGGTATCTACGAGCAGTACTTC.

The chain has TRBV7-9 and TRBJ2-7, with D perhaps TRBD1 (6 bases). The CDR3 has 13 residues. Per germline, CDR1 SEHNR and CDR2 FQNEAQ (reference sequence). V dropped 5 bases and J dropped 7 bases, with 15 bases sitting between them. The CDR3 coding sequence is TGTGCCAGCAGCCACTCCCAGGGGTGGGAGCAGTACTTC. Translating gives CASSHSQGWEQYF.

This clone turned up a few times. In nucleotides, the CDR3 is TGCGCCAGCAGAGATCCTGGGTATGAAAAACTGTTTTTT. It yields the protein CASRDPGYEKLFF. V is TRBV4-1 and J is TRBJ1-4; D unclear. The CDR3 is 13 amino acids. V was clipped by 6 bases and J by 6 bases, with 11 bases between them. Per germline, CDR1 MGHRA and CDR2 YSYEKL.

This chain links TRBV7-9 with TRBJ2-7, with 8 nucleotides matching TRBD1. V was pared by 5 bases and J by 0 bases, with 6 bases of the junction left unmatched. The CDR3 runs to 15 residues. Germline-derived CDR1 and CDR2 are SEHNR and FQNEAQ (reference sequence). The CDR3 protein is CASSVDRGFSYEQYF. CDR3 coding DNA: TGTGCCAGCAGCGTTGACAGGGGTTTCTCCTACGAGCAGTACTTC.

This chain uses TRBV30 with TRBJ1-6; D gene uncertain. The germline gives CDR1 GTSNPN, CDR2 SVGIG (reference sequence). V was shortened by 7 bases and J by 9 bases, with 16 bases between the two germline ends. This CDR3 spans 13 amino acids. CDR3 residues: CAFDLGVGSPLHF. The CDR3 DNA sequence: TGTGCCTTCGATCTCGGGGTCGGTTCACCCCTCCACTTT. Variable domain in full (rest from reference TRBV30 and TRBJ1-6): SQTIHQWPATLVQPVGSPLSLECTVEGTSNPNLYWYRQAAGRGLQLLFYSVGIGQISSEVPQNLSASRPQDRQFILSSKKLLLSDSGFYLCAFDLGVGSPLHFGNGTRLTVT.

The V gene is TRBV5-8, the J gene TRBJ1-2; 10 bases match TRBD1. This CDR3 is 15 amino acids long. V lost 3 bases, J lost 5 bases, and 7 bases stayed unmatched. Germline CDR1 is SGHTS and CDR2 is YDEGEE. This CDR3 reads CASSYRTGGGYGYTF. The CDR3 DNA is TGTGCCAGCAGCTACCGGACAGGGGGAGGGTATGGCTACACCTTC.

Regarding this clone: The same CDR3 arises from other DNA sequences in this sample as well. This chain uses TRBV7-9 with TRBJ2-1, with D tentatively TRBD1 or TRBD2 (5 bases each). This CDR3 contains 16 residues. Between the trimmed V and J ends, which lost 4 bases and 0 bases, there was a span of 13 bases. The germline V gene has CDR1 SEHNR and CDR2 FQNEAQ (reference sequence). CDR3 nucleotides: TGTGCCAGCAGCTCCCGGGGCGGAAGCTCCTACAATGAGCAGTTCTTC. Its protein is CASSSRGGSSYNEQFF.

The chain carries TRBV10-3 and TRBJ2-1; weak D call: TRBD1 (6 bases). Germline V gene sequence: CDR1 ENHRY, CDR2 SYGVKD. The CDR3 contains 15 residues. V was trimmed by 6 bases and J by 9 bases, leaving 21 bases between them. CDR3 protein: CAISEPGNPQGEQFF. CDR3 DNA: TGTGCCATCAGCGAACCCGGGAACCCACAGGGTGAGCAGTTCTTC.

The chain links TRBV5-8 to TRBJ2-7; D remains unclear. V lost 3 bases to trimming and J lost 2 bases, with 9 bases between them. Germline loops: CDR1 SGHTS, CDR2 YDEGEE. This CDR3 spans 13 amino acids. The CDR3 DNA follows: TGTGCCAGCAGCTACGGCAGCCCCTACGAGCAGTACTTC. Its protein is CASSYGSPYEQYF. Full variable domain (missing parts from reference TRBV5-8 and TRBJ2-7): EAGVTQSPTHLIKTRGQQATLRCSPISGHTSVYWYQQALGLGLQFLLWYDEGEERNRGNFPPRFSGRQFPNYSSELNVNALELEDSALYLCASSYGSPYEQYFGPGTRLTVT.

The chain has TRBV29-1 and TRBJ2-3; TRBD2 matches 11 bases. Germline V CDR1 and CDR2: SQVTM, ANQGSEA. V trimming: 4 bases; J trimming: 4 bases; junction bases outside the gene matches: 7. The CDR3 totals 15 residues. This CDR3 reads CSVGLAGGAPDTQYF. In DNA, the CDR3 is TGCAGCGTTGGATTAGCGGGAGGGGCCCCAGATACGCAGTATTTT.

The sample holds one count of this clone. The V gene is TRBV27, the J gene TRBJ2-2; 7 bases line up with TRBD2. V dropped 7 bases and J dropped 2; count of bases not matched to a gene: 4. The germline V gene has CDR1 MNHEY and CDR2 SMNVEV (reference sequence). This CDR3 has 14 residues. The CDR3 nucleotides read TGTGCCAGCATGGCTAGCGGAAACACCGGGGAGCTGTTTTTT. Its protein is CASMASGNTGELFF.

This clone came up a few times. The chain uses TRBV27 and TRBJ1-1; TRBD1 matches 7 bases. Losses at the gene ends were 6 bases for V and 0 bases for J; bases not matched to a gene: 7. Germline lookup yields CDR1 MNHEY and CDR2 SMNVEV (reference sequence). There are 15 residues in the CDR3. CDR3 sequence (DNA): TGTGCCAGCAGCATAAAGACAGGGATGAACACTGAAGCTTTCTTT. Its protein is CASSIKTGMNTEAFF.

This chain uses TRBV19 with TRBJ2-3; 8 nucleotides line up with TRBD1. The ends lost 6 bases at V and 2 bases at J; junction bases unmatched: 4. Per the germline V gene, CDR1 is LNHDA and CDR2 is SQIVND (reference sequence). The CDR3 sequence is 14 residues long. The CDR3 DNA sequence: TGTGCCAGTAGCTGGGACAGGTTCACAGATACGCAGTATTTT. It yields the protein CASSWDRFTDTQYF.

The chain has TRBV10-2 and TRBJ1-2, with a possible D match to TRBD1 (5 bases). Trimming took off 0 bases at V and 4 bases at J, with 15 bases between the two ends. Germline-derived CDR1 and CDR2 are WSHSY and SAAADI. This CDR3 spans 16 amino acids. The CDR3 here is CASSESRGSRAYGYTF. The CDR3 coding sequence is TGCGCCAGCAGTGAGTCGAGAGGCAGCAGGGCCTATGGCTACACCTTC.

Of note for this clone: The sample holds other DNA sequences that translate to the same CDR3. The rearrangement uses TRBV27 and TRBJ2-7; the match to TRBD2 covers 7 bases. The CDR3 loop spans 15 amino acids. V dropped 2 bases and J dropped 2; count of bases not matched to a gene: 6. Germline V gives CDR1 MNHEY, CDR2 SMNVEV (reference sequence). CDR3 region: CASSLRPGGTYEQYF. The CDR3 DNA reads TGTGCCAGCAGTTTAAGGCCCGGGGGGACCTACGAGCAGTACTTC.

The rearrangement joins TRBV27 to TRBJ1-2; possibly TRBD1 for D (5 bases). Germline values: CDR1 MNHEY, CDR2 SMNVEV (reference sequence). The CDR3 runs to 12 residues. The V end lost 7 bases, the J end lost 8 bases, and 14 bases lay between the germline ends. DNA of the CDR3: TGTGCCAGCACCCCGGGACTGGAAGGCTACACCTTC. As protein: CASTPGLEGYTF.

The chain links TRBV7-9 to TRBJ2-7, with D perhaps TRBD1 (6 bases). This CDR3 is built from 13 residues. The V gene's germline CDR1 is SEHNR and CDR2 FQNEAQ (reference sequence). With 4 bases removed from V and 3 bases from J, the gap between germline ends came to 10 bases. Here the CDR3 reads CASSWTVSYEQYF. CDR3 DNA sequence: TGTGCCAGCAGCTGGACAGTAAGCTACGAGCAGTACTTC.

The rearrangement joins TRBV7-2 to TRBJ2-7; no clear D gene. The CDR3 totals 15 residues. Trimming pared 7 bases from V and 0 bases from J, leaving 16 bases between. Germline assignment: CDR1 SGHTA and CDR2 FQGNSA. The CDR3 sequence is CASNKVGRNSYEQYF. For the CDR3, the DNA is TGTGCCAGCAACAAGGTTGGACGGAACTCCTACGAGCAGTACTTC.